The source of this TCR beta chain is a study of naive and memory T cell subsets. The CDR3 spans 21 residues. V gave up 0 bases and J gave up 1 base; unmatched junction bases: 12. Germline V gives CDR1 MGHRA, CDR2 YSYEKL. Worth noting for this clonotype: What it recognizes is unknown.

The library had UMIs added by 3' ligation of an oligonucleotide to TCR cDNA. RNA was extracted from around 2.5 ml of whole blood of healthy adults. Unsorted total RNA, about 1 to 1,100 ng, was DNase treated before reverse transcription. Ligated cDNA underwent four rounds of PCR with nested alpha and beta constant region primers and SP2. Blood and skin TCR RNA was reverse transcribed with alpha and beta constant primers. TCRdb re-called the UMI-ligation and nested PCR reads through MiXCR, storing one row per CDR3 protein. The sample includes about 25,000 distinct CDR3 sequences, roughly 5.2% of them seen just once. Points from the study as a whole: Potentially, T cell activation and differentiation skew this RNA-based measurement.

The TCR originated in an adult in good health. This chain connects TRBV4-1 to TRBJ2-1; TRBD2 agrees at 13 bases. Input material: blood. CDR3 in amino acids: CASSQESVGLAGVGSYNEQFF. The CDR3 DNA sequence: TGCGCCAGCAGCCAAGAATCAGTAGGACTAGCGGGAGTGGGGTCCTACAATGAGCAGTTCTTC.